This TCR beta chain was identified during a study of beta chain features in type 1 diabetes. The study, taken as a whole, reports: In all four CD4+ subsets, TCRB CDR3 length was significantly, moderately reduced in type 1 diabetes.

Of the isolated RNA, all was reverse transcribed, and so the sequenced material was expressed TCRB transcripts. TCRdb's copy holds only in-frame clones and misses some; the assay was immunoSEQ multiplex PCR. This sample has approximately 260,000 clones, with around 24% found just once. The CDR3 runs 15 residues. After removal of 4 bases from V and 3 bases from J, the junction contained 8 bases not matched to a gene. Germline CDR1 SNHLY, CDR2 FYNNEI. As for this clone: The antigen remains unidentified.

The gene calls are TRBV2 and TRBJ1-1, with TRBD1 matching 7 bases. The clonotype comes from a woman aged 25-40 years with type 1 diabetes. Input material: naive CD4+ T cells from blood. This chain's CDR3 is CASSVQGMGDTEAFF. The CDR3 region has the DNA TGTGCCAGCAGTGTACAGGGGATGGGGGACACTGAAGCTTTCTTT. Filled out from reference TRBV2 and TRBJ1-1, the complete variable domain reads EPEVTQTPSHQVTQMGQEVILRCVPISNHLYFYWYRQILGQKVEFLVSFYNNEISEKSEIFDDQFSVERPDGSNFTLKIRSTKLEDSAMYFCASSVQGMGDTEAFFGQGTRLTVV.